This record looks at one TCR beta chain sequence and its context. This record comes from a study of T cell responses to AZD1222 COVID-19 vaccine. Assay: immunoSEQ multiplex PCR; the TCRdb copy retains only in-frame clones and omits some. The sample holds some 130,000 clones, around nine tenths seen once. This material consisted of peripheral blood, taken on day 0 of AZD1222 vaccination. This clonotype originated in an adult in good health.

The CDR3 nucleotides are TGTGCCAGCAGGGAACGGACAGGGGTGATGAACACTGAAGCTTTCTTT. This translates into CASRERTGVMNTEAFF. This chain uses TRBV27 with TRBJ1-1; 9 bases agree with TRBD1. CDR3 size: 16 residues. Losses at the gene ends were 6 bases for V and 0 bases for J; bases not matched to a gene: 8. Germline V gives CDR1 MNHEY, CDR2 SMNVEV (reference sequence).